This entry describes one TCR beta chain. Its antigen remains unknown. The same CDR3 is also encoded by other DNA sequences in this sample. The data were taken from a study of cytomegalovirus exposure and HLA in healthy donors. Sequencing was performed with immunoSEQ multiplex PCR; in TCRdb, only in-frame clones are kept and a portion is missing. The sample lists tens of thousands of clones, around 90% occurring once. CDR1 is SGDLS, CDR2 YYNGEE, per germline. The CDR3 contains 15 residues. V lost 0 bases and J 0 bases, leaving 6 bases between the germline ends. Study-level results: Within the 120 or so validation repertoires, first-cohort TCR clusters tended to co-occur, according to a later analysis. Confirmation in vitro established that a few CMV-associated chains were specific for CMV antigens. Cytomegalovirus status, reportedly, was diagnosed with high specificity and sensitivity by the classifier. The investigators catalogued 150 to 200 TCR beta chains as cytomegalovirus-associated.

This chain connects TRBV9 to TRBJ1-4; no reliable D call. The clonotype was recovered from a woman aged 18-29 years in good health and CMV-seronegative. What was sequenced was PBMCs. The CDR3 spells CASSVGGATNEKLFF. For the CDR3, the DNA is TGTGCCAGCAGCGTAGGGGGAGCAACTAATGAAAAACTGTTTTTT.